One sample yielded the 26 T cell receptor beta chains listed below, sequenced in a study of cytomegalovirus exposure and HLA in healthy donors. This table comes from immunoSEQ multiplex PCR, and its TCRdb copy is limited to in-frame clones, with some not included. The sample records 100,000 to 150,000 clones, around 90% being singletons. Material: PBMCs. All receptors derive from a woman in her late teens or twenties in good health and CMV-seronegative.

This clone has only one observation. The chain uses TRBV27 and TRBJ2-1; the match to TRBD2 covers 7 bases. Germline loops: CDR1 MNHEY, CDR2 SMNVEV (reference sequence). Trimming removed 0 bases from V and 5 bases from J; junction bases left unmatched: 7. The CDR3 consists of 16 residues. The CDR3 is CASSLSHGRNHNEQFF. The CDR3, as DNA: TGTGCCAGCAGTTTATCGCACGGGAGGAACCACAATGAGCAGTTCTTC.

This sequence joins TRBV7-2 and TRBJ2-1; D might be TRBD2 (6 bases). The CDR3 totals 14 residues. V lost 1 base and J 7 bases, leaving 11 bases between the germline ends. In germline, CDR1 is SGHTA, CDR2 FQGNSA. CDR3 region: CASSLDLAANEQFF. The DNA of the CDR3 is TGTGCCAGCAGCTTAGACTTAGCGGCTAATGAGCAGTTCTTC.

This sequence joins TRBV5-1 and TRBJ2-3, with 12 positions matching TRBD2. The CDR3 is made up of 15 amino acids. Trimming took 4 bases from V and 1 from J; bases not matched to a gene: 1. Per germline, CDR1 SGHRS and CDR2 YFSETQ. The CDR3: CASSGTSGRTDTQYF. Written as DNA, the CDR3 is TGCGCCAGCAGCGGGACTAGCGGGCGCACAGATACGCAGTATTTT.

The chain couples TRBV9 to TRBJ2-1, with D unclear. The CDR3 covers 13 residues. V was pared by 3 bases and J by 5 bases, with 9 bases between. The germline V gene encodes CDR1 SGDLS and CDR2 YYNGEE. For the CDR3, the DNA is TGTGCCAGCAGCGCCCCCCGGGACAATGAGCAGTTCTTC. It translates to CASSAPRDNEQFF.

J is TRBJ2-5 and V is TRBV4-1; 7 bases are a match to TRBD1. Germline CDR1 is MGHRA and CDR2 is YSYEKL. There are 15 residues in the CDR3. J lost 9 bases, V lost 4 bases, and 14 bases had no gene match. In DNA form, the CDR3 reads TGCGCCAGCAGCCTTACACTATCCCCTCAGGGGGCCCAGTACTTC. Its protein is CASSLTLSPQGAQYF.

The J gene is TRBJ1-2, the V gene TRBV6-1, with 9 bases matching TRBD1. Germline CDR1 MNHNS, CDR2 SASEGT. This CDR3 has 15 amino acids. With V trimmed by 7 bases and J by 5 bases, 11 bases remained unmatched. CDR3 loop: CASNRPGTGTYGYTF. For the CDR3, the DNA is TGTGCCAGCAACCGCCCCGGGACAGGGACGTATGGCTACACCTTC.

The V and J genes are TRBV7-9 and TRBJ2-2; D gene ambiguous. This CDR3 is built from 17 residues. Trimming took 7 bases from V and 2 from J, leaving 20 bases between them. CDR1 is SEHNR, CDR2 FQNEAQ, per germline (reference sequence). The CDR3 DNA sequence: TGTGCCAGCACCCTCGAGCTTCCGATCCGCAACACCGGGGAGCTGTTTTTT. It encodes CASTLELPIRNTGELFF.

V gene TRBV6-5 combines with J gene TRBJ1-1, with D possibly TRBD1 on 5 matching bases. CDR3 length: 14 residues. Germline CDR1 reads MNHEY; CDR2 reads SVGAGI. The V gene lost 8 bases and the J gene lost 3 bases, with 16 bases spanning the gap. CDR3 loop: CASCPLGGDTEAFF. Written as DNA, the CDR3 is TGTGCCAGCTGCCCCCTCGGGGGAGACACTGAAGCTTTCTTT.

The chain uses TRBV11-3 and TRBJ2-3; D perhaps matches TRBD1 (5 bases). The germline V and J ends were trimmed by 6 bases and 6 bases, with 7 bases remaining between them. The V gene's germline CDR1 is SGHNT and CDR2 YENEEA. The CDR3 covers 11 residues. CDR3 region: CASSPGDTQYF. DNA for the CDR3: TGTGCCAGCAGTCCAGGGGATACGCAGTATTTT.

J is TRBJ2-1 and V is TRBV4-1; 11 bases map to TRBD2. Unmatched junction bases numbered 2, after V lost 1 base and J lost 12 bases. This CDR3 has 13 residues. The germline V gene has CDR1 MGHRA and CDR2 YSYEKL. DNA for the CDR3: TGCGCCAGCAGCCAAGCTCTAGCGGGAGGGCAGTTCTTC. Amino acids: CASSQALAGGQFF.

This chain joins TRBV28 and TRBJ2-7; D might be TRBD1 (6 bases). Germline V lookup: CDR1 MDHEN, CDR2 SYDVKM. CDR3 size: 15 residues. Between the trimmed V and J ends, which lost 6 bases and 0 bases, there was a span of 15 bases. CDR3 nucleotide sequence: TGTGCCAGCAGCGTAAGACAGGTAATCTCCTACGAGCAGTACTTC. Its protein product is CASSVRQVISYEQYF. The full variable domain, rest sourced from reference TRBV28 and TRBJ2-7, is DVKVTQSSRYLVKRTGEKVFLECVQDMDHENMFWYRQDPGLGLRLIYFSYDVKMKEKGDIPEGYSVSREKKERFSLILESASTNQTSMYLCASSVRQVISYEQYFGPGTRLTVT.

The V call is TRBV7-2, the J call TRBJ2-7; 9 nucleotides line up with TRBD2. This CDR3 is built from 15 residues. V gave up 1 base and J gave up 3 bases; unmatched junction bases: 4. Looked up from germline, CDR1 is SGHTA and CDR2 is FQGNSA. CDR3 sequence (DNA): TGTGCCAGCAGCTTAGATCGGACTAGCGACTACGAGCAGTACTTC. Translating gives CASSLDRTSDYEQYF.

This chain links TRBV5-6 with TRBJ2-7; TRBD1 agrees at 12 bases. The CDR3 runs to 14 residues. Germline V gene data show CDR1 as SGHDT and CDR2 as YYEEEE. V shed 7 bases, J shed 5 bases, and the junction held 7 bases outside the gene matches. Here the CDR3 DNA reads TGTGCCAGCGGCCGGGACAGGGGGCTGGACGAGCAGTACTTC. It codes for CASGRDRGLDEQYF. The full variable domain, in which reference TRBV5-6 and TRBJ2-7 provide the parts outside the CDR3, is DAGVTQSPTHLIKTRGQQVTLRCSPKSGHDTVSWYQQALGQGPQFIFQYYEEEERQRGNFPDRFSGHQFPNYSSELNVNALLLGDSALYLCASGRDRGLDEQYFGPGTRLTVT.

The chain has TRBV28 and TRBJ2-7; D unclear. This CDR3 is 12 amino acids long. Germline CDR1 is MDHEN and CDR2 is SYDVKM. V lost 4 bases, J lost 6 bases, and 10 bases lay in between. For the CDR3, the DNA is TGTGCCAGCAGTTCTGGAGTCAGCGAGCAGTACTTC. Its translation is CASSSGVSEQYF.

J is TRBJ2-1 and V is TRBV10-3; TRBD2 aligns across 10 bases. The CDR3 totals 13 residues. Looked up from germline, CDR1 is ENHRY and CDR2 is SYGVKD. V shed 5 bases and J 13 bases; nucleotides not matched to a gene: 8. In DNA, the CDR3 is TGTGCCATCAGTCAATTTAGCGGGAGGACCCAGTTCTTC. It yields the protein CAISQFSGRTQFF.

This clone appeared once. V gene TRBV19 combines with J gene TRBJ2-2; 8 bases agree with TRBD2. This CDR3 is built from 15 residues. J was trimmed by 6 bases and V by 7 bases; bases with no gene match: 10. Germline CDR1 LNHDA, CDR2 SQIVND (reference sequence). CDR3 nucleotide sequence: TGTGCCAGTACCGACGGGGGGGGCTTTGCCGGGGAGCTGTTTTTT. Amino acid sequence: CASTDGGGFAGELFF.

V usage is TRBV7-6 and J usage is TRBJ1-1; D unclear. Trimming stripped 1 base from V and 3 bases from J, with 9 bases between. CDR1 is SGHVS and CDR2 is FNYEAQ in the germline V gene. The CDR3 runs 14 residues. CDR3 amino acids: CASSLGARDTEAFF. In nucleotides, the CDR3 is TGTGCCAGCAGCTTAGGGGCGAGGGACACTGAAGCTTTCTTT.

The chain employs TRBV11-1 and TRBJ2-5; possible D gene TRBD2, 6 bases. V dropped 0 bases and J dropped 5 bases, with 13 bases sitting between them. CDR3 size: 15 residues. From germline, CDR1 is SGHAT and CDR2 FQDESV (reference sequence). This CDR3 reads CASSLATGLGETQYF. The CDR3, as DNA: TGTGCCAGCAGCTTAGCGACGGGACTCGGCGAGACCCAGTACTTC.

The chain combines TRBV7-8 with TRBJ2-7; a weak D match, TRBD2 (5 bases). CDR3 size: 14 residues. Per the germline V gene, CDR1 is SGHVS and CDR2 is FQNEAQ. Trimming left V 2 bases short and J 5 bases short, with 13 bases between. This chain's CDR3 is CASSLFSRGDEQYF. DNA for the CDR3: TGTGCCAGCAGCTTATTCTCTCGGGGTGACGAGCAGTACTTC.

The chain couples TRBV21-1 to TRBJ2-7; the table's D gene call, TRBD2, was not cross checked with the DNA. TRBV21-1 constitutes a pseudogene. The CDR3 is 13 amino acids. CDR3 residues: CASSRGGSYEQYF. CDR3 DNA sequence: TGTGCCAGCAGCAGGGGAGGGAGCTACGAGCAGTACTTC.

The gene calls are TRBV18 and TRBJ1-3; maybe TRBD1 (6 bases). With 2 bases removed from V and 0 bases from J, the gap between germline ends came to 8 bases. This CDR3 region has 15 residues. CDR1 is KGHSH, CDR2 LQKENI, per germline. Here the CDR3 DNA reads TGTGCCAGCTCACCAGACAGGCCCTCTGGAAACACCATATATTTT. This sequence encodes CASSPDRPSGNTIYF.

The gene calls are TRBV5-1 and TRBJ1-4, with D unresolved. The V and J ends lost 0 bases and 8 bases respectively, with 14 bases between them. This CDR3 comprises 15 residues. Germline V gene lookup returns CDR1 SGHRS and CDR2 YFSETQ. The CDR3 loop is CASSLDGRVGEKLFF. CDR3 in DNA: TGCGCCAGCAGCTTGGACGGTCGGGTCGGAGAAAAACTGTTTTTT.

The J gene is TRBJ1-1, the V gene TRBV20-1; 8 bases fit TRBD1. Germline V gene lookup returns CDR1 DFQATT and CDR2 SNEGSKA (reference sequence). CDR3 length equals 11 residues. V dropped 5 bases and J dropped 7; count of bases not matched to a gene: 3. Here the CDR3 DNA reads TGCAGTGCTGGACAGGGATTTGAAGCTTTCTTT. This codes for CSAGQGFEAFF.

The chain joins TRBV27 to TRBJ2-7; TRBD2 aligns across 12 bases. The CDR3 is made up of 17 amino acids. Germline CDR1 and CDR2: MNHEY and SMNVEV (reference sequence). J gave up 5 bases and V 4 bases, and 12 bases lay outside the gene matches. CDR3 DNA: TGTGCCAGCAGTTCCTCTAGCGGGAGGGCCGCGTGGCACGAGCAGTACTTC. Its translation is CASSSSSGRAAWHEQYF.

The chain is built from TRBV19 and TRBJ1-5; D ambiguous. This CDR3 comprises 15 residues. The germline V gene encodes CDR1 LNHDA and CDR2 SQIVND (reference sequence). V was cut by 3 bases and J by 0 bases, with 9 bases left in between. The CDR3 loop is CASSISHYSNQPQHF. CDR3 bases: TGTGCCAGTAGTATCAGTCATTATAGCAATCAGCCCCAGCATTTT. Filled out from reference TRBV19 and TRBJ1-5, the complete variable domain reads DGGITQSPKYLFRKEGQNVTLSCEQNLNHDAMYWYRQDPGQGLRLIYYSQIVNDFQKGDIAEGYSVSREKKESFPLTVTSAQKNPTAFYLCASSISHYSNQPQHFGDGTRLSIL.

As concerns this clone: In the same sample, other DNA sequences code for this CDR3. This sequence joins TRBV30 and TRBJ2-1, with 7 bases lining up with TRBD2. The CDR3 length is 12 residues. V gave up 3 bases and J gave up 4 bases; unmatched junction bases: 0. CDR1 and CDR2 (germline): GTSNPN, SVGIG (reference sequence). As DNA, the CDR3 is TGTGCCTGGAGCGGGGGGTACAATGAGCAGTTCTTC. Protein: CAWSGGYNEQFF.